This TCR beta chain came from a study of stem cell transplantation in POMP-related autoinflammatory disease. Here immunoSEQ multiplex PCR was the method, and the copy in TCRdb shows in-frame clones only, minus some. Of several thousand clones in the sample, roughly 87% were seen once. The sequencing input was a CXCR5-defined cell subset from PBMCs. The receptor was isolated from a human donor in good health.

CDR3 region: CASSHPQPGSSGNTIYF. As DNA, the CDR3 is TGCGCCAGCAGCCACCCCCAGCCGGGGAGCTCTGGAAACACCATATATTTT. This chain joins TRBV4-1 and TRBJ1-3; unclear D gene. Trimming left V 3 bases short and J 0 bases short, with 15 bases between. The CDR3 covers 17 residues. Germline CDR1 reads MGHRA; CDR2 reads YSYEKL.